These 21 T cell receptor beta chains share one sample of origin, sequenced in a study of Graves' ophthalmopathy and Graves' hyperthyroidism. CDR3 regions of TCR beta were amplified from RNA transcripts. After a first-round RT-PCR with HTBI primers, a second-round multiplex PCR was run. A single record per CDR3 protein comes from TCRdb applying MiXCR to the multiplex PCR reads. The data contain about 390,000 distinct CDR3 sequences, 15% to 19% of them singletons. The sequenced sample consisted of peripheral blood. Every receptor here comes from a woman between 18 and 30 years old with stable Graves' hyperthyroidism.

This clonotype has a count of ten or more. The chain links TRBV29-1 to TRBJ2-2; D gene ambiguous. The germline gives CDR1 SQVTM, CDR2 ANQGSEA. Trimming pared 4 bases from V and 2 bases from J, leaving 8 bases between. The CDR3 consists of 13 residues. CDR3 in amino acids: CSVGVANTGELFF. CDR3 in DNA: TGCAGCGTTGGGGTAGCTAACACCGGGGAGCTGTTTTTT.

This clonotype was observed at least ten times. The chain uses TRBV19 and TRBJ2-5; 9 nucleotides agree with TRBD1. The V gene end was trimmed by 6 bases and the J gene end by 5 bases; junction bases not matched to a gene: 4. Germline V CDR1 and CDR2: LNHDA, SQIVND (reference sequence). The CDR3 has 13 residues. The CDR3 coding sequence is TGTGCCAGTAGGAGGACAGGGGTGGAGACCCAGTACTTC. Translating it yields CASRRTGVETQYF.

There are many counts of this clonotype. The J gene is TRBJ1-1, the V gene TRBV5-1, with TRBD1 as a possible D gene (5 bases). This CDR3 is 13 amino acids long. Trimming removed 2 bases at V and 4 bases at J, with 9 bases between. Germline assignment: CDR1 SGHRS and CDR2 YFSETQ. This chain's CDR3 is CASSFWGSTEAFF. As DNA, the CDR3 is TGCGCCAGCAGCTTCTGGGGGAGCACTGAAGCTTTCTTT.

The rearrangement links TRBV12-3 or TRBV12-4 to TRBJ1-6; D gene unclear. The germline V and J ends were trimmed by 3 bases and 0 bases, with 15 bases remaining between them. CDR3 length: 18 residues. The CDR3 spells CASSFSVGLSSYNSPLHF. In DNA form, the CDR3 reads TGTGCCAGCAGTTTCTCGGTGGGCCTGAGCTCCTATAATTCACCCCTCCACTTT.

This clonotype has more than one count but fewer than ten. The V call is TRBV5-5, the J call TRBJ2-5; D call uncertain. Germline values: CDR1 SGHKS, CDR2 YYEKEE (reference sequence). Trimming took off 1 base at V and 2 bases at J, with 9 bases between the two ends. CDR3 length equals 14 residues. CDR3 nucleotide sequence: TGTGCCAGCAGCTTGAGCGTCCCTCAAGAGACCCAGTACTTC. Protein sequence: CASSLSVPQETQYF.

This clonotype was counted many times. The rearrangement joins TRBV6-1 to TRBJ1-2; 11 bases align to TRBD1. This CDR3 is 16 amino acids long. Germline trimming cut 4 bases from V and 2 bases from J; bases unmatched to any gene: 6. CDR1 and CDR2 from the germline V gene are MNHNS and SASEGT. CDR3 in amino acids: CASSARRTGGNYGYTF. CDR3 nucleotides: TGTGCCAGCAGTGCCCGTCGGACAGGGGGCAACTATGGCTACACCTTC.

Ten or more counts support this clonotype. The rearrangement links TRBV19 to TRBJ1-1, with 10 bases identical to TRBD1. V lost 4 bases to trimming and J lost 6 bases; unmatched junction nucleotides: 8. The CDR3 extends over 15 amino acids. Looked up from germline, CDR1 is LNHDA and CDR2 is SQIVND (reference sequence). The CDR3 DNA is TGTGCCAGTAGTAAACCGGGACAGGGGCGATCTGAAGCTTTCTTT. This gives the protein CASSKPGQGRSEAFF.

This clonotype showed up many times. This chain connects TRBV20-1 to TRBJ2-5, with unresolved D. Germline V CDR1 and CDR2: DFQATT, SNEGSKA (reference sequence). The ends were cut back, 3 bases at V and 5 bases at J, with 16 bases in the middle. The CDR3 contains 14 residues. CDR3 region: CSASAIPTPETQYF. The CDR3 nucleotides read TGCAGTGCTAGTGCTATCCCAACCCCTGAGACCCAGTACTTC.

The chain employs TRBV10-2 and TRBJ1-2; D gene unclear. The CDR3 has 15 amino acids. Trimming shortened V by 0 bases and J by 6 bases, and 14 bases separated the two germline ends. Germline values: CDR1 WSHSY, CDR2 SAAADI. The CDR3 DNA follows: TGCGCCAGCAGTGAGTCGAGGGCGGCAGTGAATGGCTACACCTTC. Its protein product is CASSESRAAVNGYTF.

This clonotype was counted only a few times. A much larger clone lies one base from this, so it may be a read error. The CDR3 carries no conserved terminal phenylalanine or tryptophan, so it likely arises from a read error. The chain employs TRBV6-1 and TRBJ1-1; maybe TRBD1 (5 bases). The V gene's germline CDR1 is MNHNS and CDR2 SASEGT. CDR3 length: 14 residues. V was trimmed by 10 bases and J by 1 base, leaving 16 bases between them. The CDR3 DNA is TGTGCCATCAGCCAAACAACAGGGAACACTGAAGCTTTCCTT. Protein sequence: CAISQTTGNTEAFL.

This clonotype was observed at least ten times. V is TRBV24-1 and J is TRBJ1-5, with a tentative D call TRBD1 (5 bases). The germline V and J ends were trimmed by 7 bases and 0 bases, with 21 bases remaining between them. Germline CDR1 is KGHDR and CDR2 is SFDVKD. There are 18 residues in the CDR3. As DNA, the CDR3 is TGTGCCACCAGGGAAGGAGGCCCCTACAGGTTTAGCAATCAGCCCCAGCATTTT. It yields the protein CATREGGPYRFSNQPQHF.

This clonotype was seen a handful of times. The rearrangement links TRBV9 to TRBJ2-2, with a tentative D call TRBD1 (5 bases). Trimming removed 1 base from V and 6 bases from J, with 10 bases in between. Germline CDR1 SGDLS, CDR2 YYNGEE. The CDR3 is 14 amino acids. Written as DNA, the CDR3 is TGTGCCAGCAGCGTAAACAGGCTGGCCGGGGAGCTGTTTTTT. Encoded protein: CASSVNRLAGELFF.

This clonotype was seen many times. In DNA, the CDR3 is TGCAGCGTTGCCAGGGGAATGAACACTGAAGCTTTCTTT. Its protein product is CSVARGMNTEAFF. The chain employs TRBV29-1 and TRBJ1-1, with a possible D match to TRBD1 (6 bases). V was pared by 4 bases and J by 0 bases, with 9 bases between. CDR3 length equals 13 residues. The germline CDR1 and CDR2 sequences are SQVTM and ANQGSEA.

This clonotype has just a few counts. A clone one base away is much larger, so this may be a read error. The chain employs TRBV7-2 and TRBJ2-2; 8 positions agree with TRBD1. The CDR3 is 15 residues long. From germline, CDR1 is SGHTA and CDR2 FQGNSA. V lost 5 bases, J lost 6 bases, and 8 bases stayed unmatched. CDR3 sequence: CASSRDRRSAGELFF. CDR3 coding DNA: TGTGCCAGCAGCCGGGACAGGAGGTCCGCCGGGGAGCTGTTTTTT.

Ten or more counts support this clonotype. The V call is TRBV7-2, the J call TRBJ1-2; D not certain. CDR1 and CDR2 (germline): SGHTA, FQGNSA. With 6 bases removed from V and 7 bases from J, the gap between germline ends came to 12 bases. This CDR3 has 12 residues. The CDR3, as DNA: TGTGCCAGCAGAGCCGCGCTGGTTGGCTACACCTTC. Amino acid sequence: CASRAALVGYTF. The full variable domain, completed using reference TRBV7-2 and TRBJ1-2, is GAGVSQSPSNKVTEKGKDVELRCDPISGHTALYWYRQSLGQGLEFLIYFQGNSAPDKSGLPSDRFSAERTGGSVSTLTIQRTQQEDSAVYLCASRAALVGYTFGSGTRLTVV.

In its sample, this clonotype was seen many times. The chain carries TRBV6-2 or TRBV6-3 and TRBJ2-2; D is possibly TRBD1 (6 bases). The CDR3 is made up of 13 amino acids. The V end lost 7 bases, the J end lost 5 bases, and 11 bases lay between the germline ends. In germline, CDR1 is MNHEY, CDR2 SVGEGT. The CDR3 nucleotides are TGTGCCAGCACCCCGAGGGGGACCGGGGAGCTGTTTTTT. Translated: CASTPRGTGELFF.

The rearrangement links TRBV6-5 to TRBJ1-1; TRBD1 agrees at 8 bases. V lost 5 bases to trimming and J lost 5 bases; unmatched junction nucleotides: 7. The CDR3 extends over 14 amino acids. The germline V gene encodes CDR1 MNHEY and CDR2 SVGAGI. CDR3 nucleotides: TGTGCCAGCAGTAACAGGGGGGCGACGACTGAAGCTTTCTTT. It is translated as CASSNRGATTEAFF.

This clonotype appeared many times. The chain is built from TRBV24-1 and TRBJ1-1; 10 bases are a match to TRBD1. J was trimmed by 2 bases and V by 10 bases; bases with no gene match: 3. The CDR3 contains 13 residues. Germline V gene lookup returns CDR1 KGHDR and CDR2 SFDVKD. CDR3 DNA sequence: TGTGCCACTAGGACAGGGGGAAACACTGAAGCTTTCTTT. Amino acids: CATRTGGNTEAFF.

In this sample, this clonotype turned up many times. The rearrangement links TRBV19 to TRBJ1-5; D gene ambiguous. The CDR3 is 14 residues long. In germline, CDR1 is LNHDA, CDR2 SQIVND (reference sequence). Trimming took off 2 bases at V and 2 bases at J, with 7 bases between the two ends. The CDR3 sequence: CASSIISGNQPQHF. The CDR3 coding sequence is TGTGCCAGTAGTATAATTTCAGGCAATCAGCCCCAGCATTTT.

In its sample, this clonotype was seen many times. This chain uses TRBV11-1 with TRBJ1-1, with D maybe TRBD1 (6 bases). The CDR3 consists of 19 residues. From germline, CDR1 is SGHAT and CDR2 FQDESV (reference sequence). Trimming stripped 5 bases from V and 0 bases from J, with 25 bases between. CDR3 DNA: TGTGCCAGCAGCGCAGACGCTGGGCCTAAGTGGGACATGAACACTGAAGCTTTCTTT. Translated: CASSADAGPKWDMNTEAFF.

On this clonotype itself: Germline and junction disagree at one end, which may indicate a read error. The chain links TRBV29-1 to TRBJ1-5; D call uncertain. This CDR3 region has 13 residues. The germline gives CDR1 SQVTM, CDR2 ANQGSEA. The CDR3 protein is CSVQENSNQPQHF. CDR3 in DNA: TGCAGCGTTCAAGAAAATAGCAATCAGCCCCAGCATTTT.